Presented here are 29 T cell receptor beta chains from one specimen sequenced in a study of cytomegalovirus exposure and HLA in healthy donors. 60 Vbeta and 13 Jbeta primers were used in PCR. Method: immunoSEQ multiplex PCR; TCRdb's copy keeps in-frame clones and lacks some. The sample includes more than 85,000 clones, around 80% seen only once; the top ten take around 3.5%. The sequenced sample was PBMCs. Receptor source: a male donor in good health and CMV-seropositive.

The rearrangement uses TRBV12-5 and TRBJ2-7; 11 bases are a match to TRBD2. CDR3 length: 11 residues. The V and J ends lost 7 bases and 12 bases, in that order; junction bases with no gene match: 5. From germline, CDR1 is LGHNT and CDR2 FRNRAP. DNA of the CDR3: TGTGCTAGTGCCGGGACTAGCGGTACGTACTTC. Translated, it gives CASAGTSGTYF.

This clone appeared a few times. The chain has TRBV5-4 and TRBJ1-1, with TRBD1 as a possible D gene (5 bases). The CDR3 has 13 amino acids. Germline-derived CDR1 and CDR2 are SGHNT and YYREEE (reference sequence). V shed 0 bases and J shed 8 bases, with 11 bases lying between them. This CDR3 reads CASSLEGLGEAFF. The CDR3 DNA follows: TGTGCCAGCAGCTTGGAGGGGCTAGGCGAAGCTTTCTTT.

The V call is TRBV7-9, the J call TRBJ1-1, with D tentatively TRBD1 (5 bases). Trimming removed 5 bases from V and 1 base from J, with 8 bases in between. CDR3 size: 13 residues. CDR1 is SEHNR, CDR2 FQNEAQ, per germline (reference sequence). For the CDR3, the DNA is TGTGCCAGCAGCGCCCAGGGGAACACTGAAGCTTTCTTT. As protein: CASSAQGNTEAFF.

The CDR3 loop reads CASSGGTDSYEQYF. The CDR3 DNA sequence: TGCGCCAGCAGCGGCGGGACGGACTCCTACGAGCAGTACTTC. V and J are TRBV5-1 and TRBJ2-7; tentatively, D is TRBD2 (6 bases). V was cut by 4 bases and J by 0 bases, with 11 bases left in between. The CDR3 covers 14 residues. Per the germline V gene, CDR1 is SGHRS and CDR2 is YFSETQ.

CDR3 sequence: CASSETGPYEQYF. The DNA for the CDR3 is TGTGCCAGCAGTGAAACGGGTCCCTACGAGCAGTACTTC. This rearrangement joins TRBV6-1 to TRBJ2-7; no clear D. Germline CDR1 reads MNHNS; CDR2 reads SASEGT. The ends were cut back, 2 bases at V and 2 bases at J, with 7 bases in the middle. The CDR3 covers 13 residues.

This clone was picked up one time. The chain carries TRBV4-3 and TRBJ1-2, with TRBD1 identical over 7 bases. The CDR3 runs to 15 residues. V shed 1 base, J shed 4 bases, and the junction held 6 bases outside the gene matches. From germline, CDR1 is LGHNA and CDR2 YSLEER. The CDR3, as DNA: TGCGCCAGCAGCCAAGTCTCGGACAGGCTCTATGGCTACACCTTC. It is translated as CASSQVSDRLYGYTF.

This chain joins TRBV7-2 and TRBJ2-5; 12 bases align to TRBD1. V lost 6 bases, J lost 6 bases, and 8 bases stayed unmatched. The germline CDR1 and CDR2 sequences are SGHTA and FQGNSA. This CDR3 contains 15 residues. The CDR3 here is CASRSGTGGAQTQYF. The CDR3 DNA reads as TGTGCCAGCAGATCCGGGACAGGGGGCGCCCAGACCCAGTACTTC.

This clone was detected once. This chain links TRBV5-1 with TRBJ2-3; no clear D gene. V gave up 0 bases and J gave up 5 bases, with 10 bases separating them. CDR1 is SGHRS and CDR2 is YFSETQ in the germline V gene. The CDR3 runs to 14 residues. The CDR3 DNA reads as TGCGCCAGCAGCTTGGGCCAGGTGGGAGATACGCAGTATTTT. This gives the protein CASSLGQVGDTQYF. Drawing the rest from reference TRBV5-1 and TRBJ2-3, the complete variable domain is KAGVTQTPRYLIKTRGQQVTLSCSPISGHRSVSWYQQTPGQGLQFLFEYFSETQRNKGNFPGRFSGRQFSNSRSEMNVSTLELGDSALYLCASSLGQVGDTQYFGPGTRLTVL.

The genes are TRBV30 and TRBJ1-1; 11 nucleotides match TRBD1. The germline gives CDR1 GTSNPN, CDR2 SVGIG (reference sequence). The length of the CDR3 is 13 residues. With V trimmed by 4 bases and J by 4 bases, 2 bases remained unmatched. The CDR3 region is CAWKGQGVTEAFF. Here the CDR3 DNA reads TGTGCCTGGAAGGGACAGGGGGTCACTGAAGCTTTCTTT.

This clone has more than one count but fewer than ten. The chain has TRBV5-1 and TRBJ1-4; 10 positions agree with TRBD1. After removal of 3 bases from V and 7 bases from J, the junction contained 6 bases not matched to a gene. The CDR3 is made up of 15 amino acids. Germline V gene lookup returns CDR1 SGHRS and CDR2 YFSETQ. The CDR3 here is CASSWETGGPEKLFF. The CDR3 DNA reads TGCGCCAGCAGCTGGGAGACAGGGGGCCCTGAAAAACTGTTTTTT. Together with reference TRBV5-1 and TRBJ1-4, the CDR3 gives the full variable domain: KAGVTQTPRYLIKTRGQQVTLSCSPISGHRSVSWYQQTPGQGLQFLFEYFSETQRNKGNFPGRFSGRQFSNSRSEMNVSTLELGDSALYLCASSWETGGPEKLFFGSGTQLSVL.

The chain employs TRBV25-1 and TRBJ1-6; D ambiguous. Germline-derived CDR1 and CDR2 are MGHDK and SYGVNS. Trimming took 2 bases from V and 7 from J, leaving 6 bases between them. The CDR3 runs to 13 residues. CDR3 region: CASSELRNSPLHF. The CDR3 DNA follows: TGTGCCAGCAGTGAACTGAGGAATTCACCCCTCCACTTT.

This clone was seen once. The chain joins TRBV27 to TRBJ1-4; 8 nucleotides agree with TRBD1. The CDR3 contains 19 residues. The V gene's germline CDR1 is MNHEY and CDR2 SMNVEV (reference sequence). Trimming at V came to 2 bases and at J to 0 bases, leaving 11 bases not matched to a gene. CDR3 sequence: CASSLNLQGVTATNEKLFF. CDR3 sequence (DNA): TGTGCCAGCAGTTTAAATCTACAGGGGGTGACGGCAACTAATGAAAAACTGTTTTTT.

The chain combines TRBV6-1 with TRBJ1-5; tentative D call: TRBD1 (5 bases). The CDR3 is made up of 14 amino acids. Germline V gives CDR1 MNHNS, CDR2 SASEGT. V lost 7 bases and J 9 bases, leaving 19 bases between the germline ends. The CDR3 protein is CASTSTSGVSPQHF. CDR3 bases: TGTGCCAGCACTTCTACCTCGGGGGTCTCGCCCCAGCATTTT.

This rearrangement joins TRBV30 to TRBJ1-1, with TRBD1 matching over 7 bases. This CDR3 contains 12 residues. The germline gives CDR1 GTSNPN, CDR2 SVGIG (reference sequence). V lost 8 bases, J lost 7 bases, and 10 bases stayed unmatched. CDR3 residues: CAQEGAPGEAFF. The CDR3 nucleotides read TGTGCCCAAGAGGGGGCCCCGGGTGAAGCTTTCTTT.

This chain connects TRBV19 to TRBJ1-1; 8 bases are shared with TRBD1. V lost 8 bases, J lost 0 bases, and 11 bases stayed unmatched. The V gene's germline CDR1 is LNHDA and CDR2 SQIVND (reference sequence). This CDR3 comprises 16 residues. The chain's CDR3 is CASQDREGRLNTEAFF. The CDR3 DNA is TGTGCCAGTCAGGACAGGGAAGGAAGGCTGAACACTGAAGCTTTCTTT.

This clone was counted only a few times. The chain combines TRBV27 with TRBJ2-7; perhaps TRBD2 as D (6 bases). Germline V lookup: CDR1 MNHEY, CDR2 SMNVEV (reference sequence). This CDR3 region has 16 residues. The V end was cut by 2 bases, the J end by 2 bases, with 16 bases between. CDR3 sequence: CASSLKIPSVAYEQYF. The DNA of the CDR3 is TGTGCCAGCAGTTTAAAAATTCCTAGCGTGGCCTACGAGCAGTACTTC.

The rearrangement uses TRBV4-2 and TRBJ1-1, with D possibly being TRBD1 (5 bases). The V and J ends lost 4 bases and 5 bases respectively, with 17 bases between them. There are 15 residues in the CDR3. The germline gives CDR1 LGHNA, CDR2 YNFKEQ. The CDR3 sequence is CASSREPWGGTEAFF. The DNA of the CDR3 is TGTGCCAGCAGCCGCGAGCCGTGGGGGGGGACTGAAGCTTTCTTT.

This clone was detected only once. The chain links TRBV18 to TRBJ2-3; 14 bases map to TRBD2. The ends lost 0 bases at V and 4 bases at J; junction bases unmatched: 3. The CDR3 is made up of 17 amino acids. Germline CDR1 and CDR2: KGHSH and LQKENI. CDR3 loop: CASSPPTSGGAPDTQYF. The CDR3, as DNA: TGTGCCAGCTCACCACCGACTAGCGGGGGGGCACCAGATACGCAGTATTTT.

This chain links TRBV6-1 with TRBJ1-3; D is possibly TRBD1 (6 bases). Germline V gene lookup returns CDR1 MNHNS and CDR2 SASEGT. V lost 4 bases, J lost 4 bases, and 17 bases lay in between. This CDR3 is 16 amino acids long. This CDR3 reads CASSAYRVDLGNTIYF. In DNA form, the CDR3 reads TGTGCCAGCAGTGCCTACAGGGTCGATCTCGGAAACACCATATATTTT.

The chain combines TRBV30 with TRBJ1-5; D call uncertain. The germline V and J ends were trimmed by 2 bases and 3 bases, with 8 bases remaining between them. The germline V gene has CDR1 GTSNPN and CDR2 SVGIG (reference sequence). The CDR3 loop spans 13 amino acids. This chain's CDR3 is CAWSSSLNQPQHF. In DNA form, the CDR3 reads TGTGCCTGGAGTTCGAGTCTCAATCAGCCCCAGCATTTT.

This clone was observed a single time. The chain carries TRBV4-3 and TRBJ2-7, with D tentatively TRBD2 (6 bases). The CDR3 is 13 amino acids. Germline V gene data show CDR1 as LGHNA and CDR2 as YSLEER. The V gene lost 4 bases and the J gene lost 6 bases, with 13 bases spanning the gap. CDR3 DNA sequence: TGCGCCAGCAGCCCCCTAGGAGGGGTCGAGCAGTACTTC. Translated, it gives CASSPLGGVEQYF.

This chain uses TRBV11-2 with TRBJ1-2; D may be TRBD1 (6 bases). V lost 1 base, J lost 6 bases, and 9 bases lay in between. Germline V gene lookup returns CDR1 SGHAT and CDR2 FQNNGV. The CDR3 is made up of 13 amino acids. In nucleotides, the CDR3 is TGTGCCAGCAGCTTAGGGGACATCAATGGCTACACCTTC. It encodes CASSLGDINGYTF.

In nucleotides, the CDR3 is TGTGCCAGCAGTGAAGCCGGGACAGGCCCCACAGATACGCAGTATTTT. Encoded protein: CASSEAGTGPTDTQYF. The chain carries TRBV6-1 and TRBJ2-3; TRBD1 agrees at 8 bases. Losses at the gene ends were 0 bases for V and 2 bases for J; bases not matched to a gene: 4. Germline CDR1 reads MNHNS; CDR2 reads SASEGT. CDR3 length equals 16 residues.

The CDR3 nucleotides read TGTGCCTGGCATTTCACATACGCCATATATTTT. It specifies CAWHFTYAIYF. V usage is TRBV30 and J usage is TRBJ1-3, with D unclear. Looked up from germline, CDR1 is GTSNPN and CDR2 is SVGIG (reference sequence). The CDR3 extends over 11 amino acids. Trimming pared 5 bases from V and 11 bases from J, leaving 13 bases between.

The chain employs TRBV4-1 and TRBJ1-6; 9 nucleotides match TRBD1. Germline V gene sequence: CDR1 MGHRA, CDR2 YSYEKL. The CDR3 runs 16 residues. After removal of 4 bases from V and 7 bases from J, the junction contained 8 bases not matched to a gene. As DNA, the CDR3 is TGCGCCAGCAGCCTGGACTCCGGGACAGGGAATTCACCCCTCCACTTT. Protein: CASSLDSGTGNSPLHF.

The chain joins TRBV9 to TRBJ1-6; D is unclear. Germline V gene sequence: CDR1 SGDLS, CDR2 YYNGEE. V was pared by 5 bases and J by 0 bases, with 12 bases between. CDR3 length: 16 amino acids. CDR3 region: CASSRSSSSYNSPLHF. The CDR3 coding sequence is TGTGCCAGCAGTAGGAGTTCTAGCTCCTATAATTCACCCCTCCACTTT. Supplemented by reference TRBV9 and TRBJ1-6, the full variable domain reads DSGVTQTPKHLITATGQRVTLRCSPRSGDLSVYWYQQSLDQGLQFLIQYYNGEERAKGNILERFSAQQFPDLHSELNLSSLELGDSALYFCASSRSSSSYNSPLHFGNGTRLTVT.

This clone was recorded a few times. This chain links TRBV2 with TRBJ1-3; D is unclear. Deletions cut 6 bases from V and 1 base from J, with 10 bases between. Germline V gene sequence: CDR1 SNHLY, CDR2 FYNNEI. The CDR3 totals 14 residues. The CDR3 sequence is CASRREASGNTIYF. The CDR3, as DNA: TGTGCCAGCAGACGGGAGGCGTCTGGAAACACCATATATTTT.

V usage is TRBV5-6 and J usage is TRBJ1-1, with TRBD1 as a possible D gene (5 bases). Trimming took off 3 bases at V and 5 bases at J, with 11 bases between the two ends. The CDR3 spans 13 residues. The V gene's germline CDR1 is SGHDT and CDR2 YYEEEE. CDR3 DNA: TGTGCCAGCAGCTGGGGGGGAGGGACTGAAGCTTTCTTT. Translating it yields CASSWGGGTEAFF.

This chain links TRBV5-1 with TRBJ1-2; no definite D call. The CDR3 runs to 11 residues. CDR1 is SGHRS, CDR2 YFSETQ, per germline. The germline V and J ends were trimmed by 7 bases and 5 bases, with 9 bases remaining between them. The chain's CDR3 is CASRATYGYTF. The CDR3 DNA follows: TGCGCCAGCCGAGCCACTTATGGCTACACCTTC.